The next 26 T cell receptor beta chains were all read from a single sample in a study of early T cells in non-severe SARS-CoV-2 infection. TCRdb recomputed calls from the 5' RACE reads with MiXCR, one row per CDR3 protein. The table shows about 49,000 distinct CDR3 sequences, with about 6% occurring only once. The sample in question was whole blood, obtained at baseline. The receptors were gathered from an adult who was a healthcare worker with PCR-confirmed SARS-CoV-2 infection or an uninfected control (not recorded which).

This clonotype was counted at least ten times. The rearrangement links TRBV6-2 or TRBV6-3 to TRBJ1-1; D is ambiguous. V was shortened by 4 bases and J by 5 bases, with 14 bases between the two germline ends. The CDR3 sequence is 14 residues long. Germline-derived CDR1 and CDR2 are MNHEY and SVGEGT. For the CDR3, the DNA is TGTGCCAGCAGTTTACATCTTCGGAAAACTGAAGCTTTCTTT. Its protein product is CASSLHLRKTEAFF.

This clonotype was seen ten or more times. The CDR3 protein is CASSLSGTSKETQYF. The CDR3 DNA reads as TGTGCCAGCAGCTTATCTGGGACTAGCAAAGAGACCCAGTACTTC. The chain uses TRBV7-2 and TRBJ2-5; 9 bases agree with TRBD2. V lost 2 bases to trimming and J lost 3 bases; unmatched junction nucleotides: 4. The CDR3 has 15 residues. Germline V gene lookup returns CDR1 SGHTA and CDR2 FQGNSA.

This clonotype has at least ten counts. The V and J genes are TRBV18 and TRBJ2-7; D gene unclear. The CDR3 is 14 amino acids. Germline V CDR1 and CDR2: KGHSH, LQKENI. Trimming left V 3 bases short and J 3 bases short, with 12 bases between. This chain's CDR3 is CASSPGLRVYEQYF. The CDR3 DNA reads as TGTGCCAGCTCACCGGGGTTAAGGGTCTACGAGCAGTACTTC.

The rearrangement joins TRBV3-1 to TRBJ2-2; D possibly uses TRBD1 or TRBD2 (5 bases each). From germline, CDR1 is LGHDT and CDR2 YNNKEL (reference sequence). There are 15 residues in the CDR3. Trimming cost V 1 base and J 4 bases, with 10 bases left between them. CDR3 in amino acids: CASSQVSGTTGELFF. The CDR3 DNA reads TGTGCCAGCAGCCAAGTGTCAGGGACCACCGGGGAGCTGTTTTTT.

This clonotype turned up a few times. V gene TRBV11-2 combines with J gene TRBJ1-6; 7 nucleotides align to TRBD1. V shed 6 bases and J 10 bases; nucleotides not matched to a gene: 6. In germline, CDR1 is SGHAT, CDR2 FQNNGV. The CDR3 is made up of 13 amino acids. CDR3 sequence reads: CASRDRVGSPLHF. The CDR3 DNA follows: TGTGCCAGCAGAGACAGGGTTGGATCACCCCTCCACTTT.

The V call is TRBV5-1, the J call TRBJ1-5, with 7 nucleotides matching TRBD1. Looked up from germline, CDR1 is SGHRS and CDR2 is YFSETQ. Trimming took 0 bases from V and 3 from J; bases not matched to a gene: 9. The CDR3 runs to 17 residues. The CDR3 region has the DNA TGCGCCAGCAGCTTGGGTGGCGGGGACAGATACAATCAGCCCCAGCATTTT. Encoded protein: CASSLGGGDRYNQPQHF.

The CDR3: CASSPRTGPHEQYF. CDR3 bases: TGTGCCAGCAGCCCTCGGACAGGGCCCCACGAGCAGTACTTC. The chain is built from TRBV6-5 and TRBJ2-7; 8 bases map to TRBD1. In germline, CDR1 is MNHEY, CDR2 SVGAGI. This CDR3 spans 14 amino acids. The trim removed 6 bases at V and 5 bases at J, leaving 9 bases unmatched.

This clonotype came up many times. The rearrangement joins TRBV3-1 to TRBJ1-4; a possible D gene is TRBD1 (5 bases). V dropped 4 bases and J dropped 2 bases, with 11 bases sitting between them. The CDR3 covers 15 residues. From germline, CDR1 is LGHDT and CDR2 YNNKEL (reference sequence). CDR3 in amino acids: CASSLLWGTNEKLFF. The CDR3 DNA follows: TGTGCCAGCAGCCTACTGTGGGGGACTAATGAAAAACTGTTTTTT.

V gene TRBV7-2 combines with J gene TRBJ2-1; the D is unclear. CDR3 length equals 15 residues. The V gene's germline CDR1 is SGHTA and CDR2 FQGNSA. Trimming left V 3 bases short and J 0 bases short, with 9 bases between. The CDR3 DNA sequence: TGTGCCAGCAGCTTCGACCGGAGCTCCTACAATGAGCAGTTCTTC. It yields the protein CASSFDRSSYNEQFF.

This clonotype came up a few times. The chain has TRBV6-6 and TRBJ1-4; 8 nucleotides align to TRBD1. V shed 2 bases, J shed 3 bases, and the junction held 11 bases outside the gene matches. The CDR3 runs to 18 residues. Germline values: CDR1 MNHNY, CDR2 SVGAGI (reference sequence). CDR3: CASSYTKVRDRSNEKLFF. The CDR3 DNA sequence: TGTGCCAGCAGTTACACCAAAGTCCGGGACAGGTCTAATGAAAAACTGTTTTTT.

This clonotype was found a few times. The chain uses TRBV12-3 or TRBV12-4 and TRBJ1-3; D is unclear. Trimming cost V 6 bases and J 0 bases, with 18 bases left between them. This CDR3 is built from 17 residues. The CDR3 region has the DNA TGTGCCAGCAGGGGAAAGGACGGAACCCGCTCTGGAAACACCATATATTTT. Its translation: CASRGKDGTRSGNTIYF.

This clonotype has a handful of counts. The CDR3 reads CASSGDRGTGELFF. The CDR3 coding sequence is TGTGCCAGCAGTGGGGACAGGGGAACCGGGGAGCTGTTTTTT. The chain employs TRBV6-5 and TRBJ2-2; 10 nucleotides align to TRBD1. Germline V gives CDR1 MNHEY, CDR2 SVGAGI. V lost 5 bases, J lost 5 bases, and 2 bases stayed unmatched. The CDR3 has 14 residues.

This clonotype was seen many times. The V gene is TRBV20-1, the J gene TRBJ2-2; D unresolved. The CDR3 extends over 15 amino acids. V was pared by 1 base and J by 2 bases, with 11 bases between. Germline values: CDR1 DFQATT, CDR2 SNEGSKA (reference sequence). CDR3 DNA: TGCAGTGCTAGAGTTAACGCAGGCAACACCGGGGAGCTGTTTTTT. This translates into CSARVNAGNTGELFF.

In regard to this clonotype: This sequence may be a read error, since a much larger clone differs from it by one base. J is TRBJ2-1 and V is TRBV12-3 or TRBV12-4; TRBD2 aligns across 12 bases. This CDR3 has 15 residues. CDR3 DNA sequence: TGTACCAGCAGGCTACTCGGGACTAGCGGGAATGAGCAGTTCTTC. It specifies CTSRLLGTSGNEQFF.

Points on this clonotype: A much larger clonotype is one base distant, so this may be a read error. V usage is TRBV11-2 and J usage is TRBJ2-5, with TRBD1 matching 9 bases. Germline V gene sequence: CDR1 SGHAT, CDR2 FQNNGV. The CDR3 has 15 residues. The DNA of the CDR3 is TGTGCCAGCAGCCAGGAACAGGGGGCCATAGAGACCAAGTACTTC. Its protein product is CASSQEQGAIETKYF.

In its sample, this clonotype was seen a few times. The chain employs TRBV7-9 and TRBJ2-7; a possible D gene is TRBD1 (5 bases). The CDR3 covers 14 residues. The ends were cut back, 2 bases at V and 5 bases at J, with 13 bases in the middle. CDR1 is SEHNR, CDR2 FQNEAQ, per germline (reference sequence). The CDR3 DNA follows: TGTGCCAGCAGCTTACAAGGGGCTATCGACGAGCAGTACTTC. Amino acid sequence: CASSLQGAIDEQYF.

Only a few counts were recorded for this clonotype. The rearrangement links TRBV7-8 to TRBJ1-6; tentatively, D is TRBD1 (5 bases). The CDR3 extends over 16 amino acids. The V and J ends lost 1 base and 7 bases respectively, with 14 bases between them. Looked up from germline, CDR1 is SGHVS and CDR2 is FQNEAQ. The CDR3 bases are TGTGCCAGCAGCTTAGAATGGGGGTTAGGAAATTCACCCCTCCACTTT. It is translated as CASSLEWGLGNSPLHF.

In this sample, this clonotype turned up many times. The chain combines TRBV20-1 with TRBJ1-2; possibly TRBD1 for D (5 bases). The CDR3 covers 15 residues. Per germline, CDR1 DFQATT and CDR2 SNEGSKA (reference sequence). For the CDR3, the DNA is TGCAGGGCCCAAGTCCGGGGCGGCATAGGTGATGGCTACACCTTC. It translates to CRAQVRGGIGDGYTF.

The chain recombines TRBV12-5 with TRBJ1-2, with 8 bases matching TRBD1. With V trimmed by 3 bases and J by 6 bases, 15 bases remained unmatched. CDR3 length: 17 residues. Germline V gene lookup returns CDR1 LGHNT and CDR2 FRNRAP. The CDR3 is CASGFIAGTGFFHGYTF. CDR3 in DNA: TGTGCTAGTGGTTTCATCGCCGGGACAGGATTCTTCCATGGCTACACCTTC.

The V gene is TRBV27, the J gene TRBJ2-2, with 7 positions matching TRBD1. In germline, CDR1 is MNHEY, CDR2 SMNVEV (reference sequence). Losses at the gene ends were 5 bases for V and 0 bases for J; bases not matched to a gene: 0. This CDR3 contains 14 residues. This CDR3 is CASSGTANTGELFF. CDR3 DNA sequence: TGTGCCAGCAGTGGGACAGCGAACACCGGGGAGCTGTTTTTT.

This clonotype was seen repeatedly, ten times or more. This chain uses TRBV20-1 with TRBJ2-7; 13 bases line up with TRBD2. The CDR3 loop spans 14 amino acids. CDR1 is DFQATT, CDR2 SNEGSKA, per germline (reference sequence). The ends lost 6 bases at V and 2 bases at J; junction bases unmatched: 4. The CDR3 DNA reads TGCAGTGCGACTAGCGGGGGGACAACCTACGAGCAGTACTTC. It yields the protein CSATSGGTTYEQYF.

This clonotype was counted many times. The CDR3 loop reads CASSPRGQKAYEQYF. CDR3 in DNA: TGTGCCAGCAGCCCCCGGGGACAGAAAGCCTACGAGCAGTACTTC. V gene TRBV11-3 combines with J gene TRBJ2-7, with TRBD1 matching 7 bases. Germline loops: CDR1 SGHNT, CDR2 YENEEA. The length of the CDR3 is 15 residues. With V trimmed by 5 bases and J by 2 bases, 9 bases remained unmatched.

This clonotype was observed at least ten times. The chain is built from TRBV11-2 and TRBJ2-7; TRBD1 agrees at 10 bases. Germline CDR1 reads SGHAT; CDR2 reads FQNNGV. The CDR3 is 14 residues long. V dropped 5 bases and J dropped 5; count of bases not matched to a gene: 6. The CDR3 DNA reads TGTGCCAGCAGCAGGGACAGGGGAATCCACGAGCAGTACTTC. The encoded protein is CASSRDRGIHEQYF. The whole variable domain, filled in from reference TRBV11-2 and TRBJ2-7, reads EAGVAQSPRYKIIEKRQSVAFWCNPISGHATLYWYQQILGQGPKLLIQFQNNGVVDDSQLPKDRFSAERLKGVDSTLKIQPAKLEDSAVYLCASSRDRGIHEQYFGPGTRLTVT.

This clonotype showed up just a few times. This chain connects TRBV20-1 to TRBJ2-5; D remains unclear. Trimming cost V 3 bases and J 2 bases, with 16 bases left between them. The CDR3 extends over 15 amino acids. Germline V gene lookup returns CDR1 DFQATT and CDR2 SNEGSKA (reference sequence). CDR3 nucleotides: TGCAGTGCTAGGTCGCCCGACATGCTTCAAGAGACCCAGTACTTC. It is translated as CSARSPDMLQETQYF.

This clonotype turned up a few times. The gene calls are TRBV7-6 and TRBJ2-1, with D perhaps matching TRBD1 (6 bases). V shed 5 bases and J shed 9 bases, with 20 bases lying between them. Per germline, CDR1 SGHVS and CDR2 FNYEAQ. The CDR3 spans 15 residues. The DNA of the CDR3 is TGTGCCAGCAGCCCTAGGGGGACCGGTCGCCTTGAGCAGTTCTTC. As protein: CASSPRGTGRLEQFF.

This clonotype was found many times. V gene TRBV11-2 combines with J gene TRBJ2-5; 14 bases align to TRBD2. V gave up 5 bases and J gave up 5 bases; unmatched junction bases: 7. The CDR3 spans 16 residues. The V gene's germline CDR1 is SGHAT and CDR2 FQNNGV. The CDR3 sequence is CASSQGLAGAGETQYF. CDR3 bases: TGTGCCAGCAGCCAGGGACTAGCGGGAGCTGGGGAGACCCAGTACTTC.